This is a list of T cell receptor beta chains from one sample in a study of blood T cell repertoires in COVID-19. This table comes from immunoSEQ multiplex PCR, and its TCRdb copy is limited to in-frame clones, with some not included. The table records about 370,000 clones, roughly nine tenths of them present only once. Sequencing input: PBMCs or T cells enriched from blood (not recorded which). Receptors were obtained from a young man who had recovered from COVID-19. Both conserved end residues are part of each CDR3. D genes are given only for firm matches. A clone size is listed for some rows: how often the clone was seen (once, few, many), or a class if it is expanded.

>TRBJ1-5|.|TRBV6-5|.
CASSPGTKNQPQHF
TGTGCCAGCAGTCCCGGGACAAAGAATCAGCCCCAGCATTTT
>TRBJ1-4|.|TRBV18|.
CASSPTGISATNEKLFF
TGTGCCAGCTCACCAACAGGGATAAGTGCGACTAATGAAAAACTGTTTTTT
>TRBJ1-2|.|TRBV19|.
CASTSWSDYGYTF
TGTGCCAGTACCTCGTGGTCGGACTATGGCTACACCTTC
>TRBJ1-4|.|TRBV4-1|.
CASSQDLREKLFF
TGCGCCAGCAGCCAAGATTTGAGGGAAAAACTGTTTTTT
>TRBJ2-2|TRBD1|TRBV11-3|.
CASSPGGGQGMNTGELFF
TGTGCCAGCAGCCCCGGGGGAGGACAGGGAATGAACACCGGGGAGCTGTTTTTT
>TRBJ2-3|.|TRBV9|.
CASSVDWAPGTDTQYF
TGTGCCAGCAGCGTAGATTGGGCTCCAGGCACAGATACGCAGTATTTT
>TRBJ2-1|.|TRBV9|.
CASSGRDSYNEQFF
TGTGCCAGCAGCGGACGGGACTCATACAATGAGCAGTTCTTC
>TRBJ2-1|TRBD2|TRBV10-3|.
CAIGEGPSGLNEQFF
TGTGCCATCGGCGAGGGGCCTAGCGGGCTCAATGAGCAGTTCTTC
>TRBJ1-3|.|TRBV5-4|once
CASSLGGGWGVNSGNTIYF
TGTGCCAGCAGCTTGGGGGGCGGTTGGGGTGTAAACTCTGGAAACACCATATATTTT
>TRBJ2-3|.|TRBV19|few
CASSLGADTQYF
TGTGCCAGTAGTCTAGGAGCAGATACGCAGTATTTT
>TRBJ1-1|TRBD1|TRBV5-4|.
CASSSRQGRTEAFF
TGTGCCAGCAGCTCCCGACAGGGACGCACTGAAGCTTTCTTT
>TRBJ1-5|.|TRBV10-3|.
CAISERQGPNQPQHF
TGTGCCATCAGTGAGAGGCAGGGCCCCAATCAGCCCCAGCATTTT
>TRBJ2-3|TRBD2|TRBV27|.
CASTGGGNADTQYF
TGTGCCAGTACGGGCGGGGGGAACGCAGATACGCAGTATTTT
>TRBJ2-1|.|TRBV7-9|.
CASSLGSVRYNEQFF
TGTGCCAGCAGCTTAGGTAGCGTGAGATACAATGAGCAGTTCTTC
>TRBJ1-5|.|TRBV4-1|.
CASSQNVDSTQHF
TGCGCCAGCAGCCAAAACGTCGACAGTACCCAGCATTTT
>TRBJ2-3|.|TRBV7-3|.
CASSLRMAGRSDTQYF
TGTGCCAGCAGCTTAAGGATGGCGGGAAGGTCAGATACGCAGTATTTT
>TRBJ1-1|.|TRBV19|.
CASSITTEMNTEAFF
TGTGCCAGTAGTATTACGACAGAAATGAACACTGAAGCTTTCTTT
>TRBJ1-3|TRBD1|TRBV28|.
CASSSTGGAGNTIYF
TGTGCCAGCAGCTCCACAGGGGGAGCTGGAAACACCATATATTTT
>TRBJ1-5|TRBD1|TRBV6-5|few
CASSYESPDRGQPQHF
TGTGCCAGCAGTTACGAGTCCCCGGACAGGGGACAGCCCCAGCATTTT
>TRBJ1-4|TRBD1|TRBV11-2|.
CASSSTGGGNEKLFF
TGTGCCAGCAGCTCTACAGGGGGCGGTAATGAAAAACTGTTTTTT
>TRBJ2-2|.|TRBV6-5|once
CASSPPGRDTGELFF
TGTGCCAGCAGTCCCCCGGGTCGGGACACCGGGGAGCTGTTTTTT
>TRBJ1-2|.|TRBV6-5|.
CASTRQEDNYGYTF
TGTGCCAGCACCCGACAGGAAGATAACTATGGCTACACCTTC
>TRBJ1-2|.|TRBV5-5|.
CASSASYGYTF
TGTGCCAGCAGCGCCAGTTATGGCTACACCTTC
>TRBJ1-6|TRBD1|TRBV2|.
CASGTAYNSPLHF
TGTGCCAGTGGGACAGCCTATAATTCACCCCTCCACTTT
>TRBJ1-4|.|TRBV6-6|.
CAISGDSNEKLFF
TGTGCCATCTCCGGGGATAGTAATGAAAAACTGTTTTTT
>TRBJ2-7|TRBD2|TRBV7-2|.
CASSLAHLAVLKYEQYF
TGTGCCAGCAGCTTAGCGCATCTAGCGGTATTGAAATACGAGCAGTACTTC
>TRBJ2-1|TRBD2|TRBV11-1|.
CASGGLAGAYNEQFF
TGTGCCAGCGGTGGACTAGCGGGAGCCTACAATGAGCAGTTCTTC
>TRBJ1-1|TRBD1|TRBV5-1|.
CASSLGTGAILNTEAFF
TGCGCCAGCAGCTTGGGGACAGGGGCGATTCTGAACACTGAAGCTTTCTTT
>TRBJ2-2|TRBD2|TRBV12-3/TRBV12-4|.
CASRGEGGELFF
TGTGCCAGCAGAGGGGAGGGCGGGGAGCTGTTTTTT
>TRBJ1-5|.|TRBV19|.
CASSIGAGIIGNQPQHF
TGTGCCAGTAGTATAGGGGCAGGGATCATTGGCAATCAGCCCCAGCATTTT
>TRBJ1-3|.|TRBV3-1/TRBV3-2|.
CASSQHTGEGPGNTIYF
TGTGCCAGCAGCCAACATACGGGGGAAGGGCCTGGAAACACCATATATTTT
>TRBJ1-2|TRBD1|TRBV7-9|.
CASSFGTGDYYGYTF
TGTGCCAGCAGCTTCGGGACAGGGGATTACTATGGCTACACCTTC
>TRBJ2-1|TRBD2|TRBV5-1|.
CASSSTSGTYNEQFF
TGCGCCAGCAGCTCGACTAGCGGGACCTACAATGAGCAGTTCTTC
>TRBJ1-2|TRBD1|TRBV19|.
CASNPGQGNYGYTF
TGTGCCAGTAACCCGGGACAGGGGAACTATGGCTACACCTTC
>TRBJ2-3|TRBD1|TRBV7-8|.
CASSLAGGRDTQYF
TGTGCCAGCAGCTTAGCAGGGGGCAGGGATACGCAGTATTTT
>TRBJ2-7|TRBD2|TRBV19|once
CASSIAASGPYEQYF
TGTGCCAGTAGTATAGCGGCTAGCGGACCCTACGAGCAGTACTTC
>TRBJ1-5|TRBD1|TRBV28|.
CASSTGVSNQPQHF
TGTGCCAGCAGCACAGGGGTAAGCAATCAGCCCCAGCATTTT
>TRBJ2-7|TRBD2|TRBV29-1|.
CSVAGTSIYEQYF
TGCAGCGTCGCCGGGACTAGCATTTACGAGCAGTACTTC